A single TCR beta chain is shown here with its context. Its antigen is not identified. Primers for the PCR totalled 60 Vbeta and 13 Jbeta. Sequencing was performed with immunoSEQ multiplex PCR; in TCRdb, only in-frame clones are kept and a portion is missing. The sample shows under 80,000 clones, about 79% of them seen only once. This entry belongs to a study of cytomegalovirus exposure and HLA in healthy donors. Whole-study findings and limits: Presence/absence analyses took donor sequencing depth as roughly uniform. Previously analyzed data showed that most TCR beta V segments were productive at a frequency of about 87% or about 30%.

V dropped 3 bases and J dropped 7; count of bases not matched to a gene: 5. Per the germline V gene, CDR1 is SGHTA and CDR2 is FQGNSA. The CDR3 extends over 15 amino acids. This chain links TRBV7-2 with TRBJ2-7, with 14 bases aligning to TRBD2. This clonotype originated in a middle-aged woman in good health and CMV-seronegative. The sequencing sample was made of PBMCs. CDR3 DNA sequence: TGTGCCAGCAGCTTGACTAGCGGGGGGGCCGTTGAGCAGTACTTC. This gives the protein CASSLTSGGAVEQYF.